The rows below give T cell receptor beta chains drawn from one sample of a study of blood T cell repertoires in COVID-19. Clones were sequenced by immunoSEQ multiplex PCR, and TCRdb holds only the in-frame ones, with some missing. The sample includes a few hundred thousand clones, around 89% of them seen just once. What was sequenced was peripheral blood. These receptors came from a woman aged 25 to 39 with COVID-19, enrolled during active disease. Each CDR3 is given with its conserved first and last residue. D genes are given only for firm matches. Clone size is not always given. Where it is, it says once, few, many or a class for expanded clones.

-	-	TRBV6-5	TRBJ1-1	TGTGCCAGCAGCGAGGGCGTCAGTTTGAACACTGAAGCTTTCTTT	CASSEGVSLNTEAFF
TRBD2	-	TRBV9	TRBJ2-1	TGTGCCAGCAGCGTAGACCCTAGCGGGATGTACAATGAGCAGTTCTTC	CASSVDPSGMYNEQFF
-	-	TRBV20-1	TRBJ2-1	TGCAGTGCTAGTTCCGGCAATGAGCAGTTCTTC	CSASSGNEQFF
-	-	TRBV7-6	TRBJ2-1	TGTGCCAGCAGCCCCCCCGGGGTGGGGGGAAGCAATGAGCAGTTCTTC	CASSPPGVGGSNEQFF
-	few	TRBV2	TRBJ2-1	TGTGCCAGCAGGGCAGGTGTATACCACAATGAGCAGTTCTTC	CASRAGVYHNEQFF
TRBD2	-	TRBV6-2/TRBV6-3	TRBJ2-3	TGTGCCAGCAGTTACCCGACTAGCGGACCAGCACAGATAGAGACCTTAACGCAGTATTTT	CASSYPTSGPAQIETLTQYF
TRBD2	-	TRBV27	TRBJ2-1	TGTGCCAGCAGTCCACCATCCGGGGGGAACAATGAGCAGTTCTTC	CASSPPSGGNNEQFF
-	-	TRBV4-3	TRBJ1-2	TGCGCCAGCAGCCAACAGGTCTCTTGGTATGGCTACACCTTC	CASSQQVSWYGYTF
TRBD1	-	TRBV3-1/TRBV3-2	TRBJ1-1	TGTGCCAGCAGCCGACAGGGGTGGAGTGGCACTGAAGCTTTCTTT	CASSRQGWSGTEAFF
TRBD1	-	TRBV30	TRBJ1-1	TGTGCCTGGGGACAGGGCACTGAAGCTTTCTTT	CAWGQGTEAFF
TRBD1	-	TRBV5-1	TRBJ1-1	TGCGCCAGCAGCTTGGCAGGGGGCCAAGAGAACACTGAAGCTTTCTTT	CASSLAGGQENTEAFF
-	-	TRBV7-2	TRBJ2-3	TGTGCCAGCAGCTTAGGGTCGCTAGCGCTAGATACGCAGTATTTT	CASSLGSLALDTQYF
TRBD2	-	TRBV4-3	TRBJ2-3	TGCGCCAGCAGCCAAGAGTTGGCTAGCGGGGCAGATACGCAGTATTTT	CASSQELASGADTQYF
-	once	TRBV15	TRBJ1-2	TGTGCCACCAGCAGAGATACAGGGTATGGCTACACCTTC	CATSRDTGYGYTF
TRBD1	once	TRBV25-1	TRBJ2-1	TGTGCCAGCAGAGGACAGGGGACATGGAATGAGCAGTTCTTC	CASRGQGTWNEQFF
-	-	TRBV18	TRBJ1-1	TGTGCCAGCTCACCGGCGACTCGGTCAACTGAAGCTTTCTTT	CASSPATRSTEAFF
TRBD1	-	TRBV28	TRBJ1-5	TGTGCCAGCAAAAATACAGGGGTCTATCAGCCCCAGCATTTT	CASKNTGVYQPQHF
-	-	TRBV18	TRBJ1-6	TGTGCCAGCTCCTCCGACATCTCCTATAATTCACCCCTCCACTTT	CASSSDISYNSPLHF
TRBD1	-	TRBV28	TRBJ2-5	TGTGCCAGCAGGCCCCCGGGACAGGGGGTCAATCACTTC	CASRPPGQGVNHF
TRBD2	-	TRBV27	TRBJ2-3	TGTGCCAGCAGTTTAACTCTCGCGGGGGGCACCAATACGCAGTATTTT	CASSLTLAGGTNTQYF
TRBD2	-	TRBV7-2	TRBJ2-2	TGTGCCAGCAGCCGCGGGACTACTAACACCGGGGAGCTGTTTTTT	CASSRGTTNTGELFF
TRBD1	few	TRBV4-2	TRBJ1-2	TGTGCCAGCAGCCAAGATCGTGACAGGGGGCCTGGCTACACCTTC	CASSQDRDRGPGYTF
-	-	TRBV5-6	TRBJ1-2	TGTGCCAGCAGCTTGTTCGGTCCTGGGGCCTATGGCTACACCTTC	CASSLFGPGAYGYTF